This passage covers 30 T cell receptor beta chains from one sample sequenced in a study of blood T cells in healthy people across ages (dated by TCRdb to 2013 to 2016). The receptor library was made with 5' RACE. Instrument used: Illumina HiSeq 2500. A second about 6 to 11 cycle PCR used a sample-barcoded 5' primer and a J-beta primer mix. In TCRdb, the public reads were trimmed at Q25 with fastp and aligned with MiXCR, with productive beta chains retained. For every CDR3 protein sequence, its rows merge into one entry that carries the most common genes and DNA. Here the sample has hundreds of thousands of distinct CDR3 sequences; roughly 46% occur a single time. In total, the top ten clones hold less than 20% of the sample. The specimen was blood. These receptors were collected from a man at least 80 years old in good health.

The chain links TRBV28 to TRBJ1-2; 7 nucleotides align to TRBD1. Per germline, CDR1 MDHEN and CDR2 SYDVKM. The length of the CDR3 is 15 residues. Trimming removed 3 bases from V and 4 bases from J; junction bases left unmatched: 8. CDR3 nucleotides: TGTGCCAGCAGTTTGATGACAGGGCCTCCCTATGGCTACACCTTC. It translates to CASSLMTGPPYGYTF.

J is TRBJ2-3 and V is TRBV3-1, with 11 nucleotides matching TRBD2. The J segment lost 5 bases and the V segment lost 4 bases, leaving 5 bases of the junction unmatched. This CDR3 spans 15 amino acids. CDR1 LGHDT and CDR2 YNNKEL come from the germline V gene (reference sequence). The CDR3 here is CASSPTSGEVDTQYF. CDR3 nucleotides: TGTGCCAGCAGCCCGACTAGCGGGGAGGTAGATACGCAGTATTTT.

This clonotype was seen only a few times. The chain uses TRBV11-2 and TRBJ2-5; D not certain. CDR1 is SGHAT and CDR2 is FQNNGV in the germline V gene. Between the trimmed V and J ends, which lost 1 base and 4 bases, there was a span of 13 bases. This CDR3 spans 15 amino acids. CDR3 amino acids: CASSLARTVIETQYF. The CDR3 DNA reads as TGTGCCAGCAGCTTAGCGAGGACGGTAATAGAGACCCAGTACTTC.

This clonotype was seen more than once but under ten times. V is TRBV20-1 and J is TRBJ2-5, with TRBD1 identical over 9 bases. The CDR3 spans 13 residues. V lost 6 bases, J lost 3 bases, and 5 bases stayed unmatched. From germline, CDR1 is DFQATT and CDR2 SNEGSKA (reference sequence). CDR3: CSAQWTGEETQYF. CDR3 nucleotide sequence: TGCAGTGCCCAATGGACAGGGGAAGAGACCCAGTACTTC.

The chain couples TRBV20-1 to TRBJ2-3; D ambiguous. The CDR3 consists of 13 residues. The ends were cut back, 3 bases at V and 0 bases at J, with 7 bases in the middle. The germline gives CDR1 DFQATT, CDR2 SNEGSKA (reference sequence). The CDR3 loop is CSARGTSTDTQYF. The CDR3, as DNA: TGCAGTGCTAGGGGCACCAGCACAGATACGCAGTATTTT.

V usage is TRBV7-9 and J usage is TRBJ2-2; a weak D match, TRBD1 (5 bases). This CDR3 has 19 amino acids. Germline CDR1 SEHNR, CDR2 FQNEAQ (reference sequence). V lost 1 base to trimming and J lost 0 bases, with 18 bases between them. CDR3 coding DNA: TGTGCCAGCAGCTTAGATTGGTACAGGCCCGCCGCGAACACCGGGGAGCTGTTTTTT. Its translation: CASSLDWYRPAANTGELFF.

This sequence joins TRBV6-6 and TRBJ2-5, with 9 bases matching TRBD1. The CDR3 extends over 13 amino acids. The junction had 15 bases not matched to a gene; V was cut back by 11 bases and J by 11 bases. Germline lookup yields CDR1 MNHNY and CDR2 SVGAGI (reference sequence). The CDR3 DNA follows: TGTGCCGCCTCCGGGACAGGGAGGAATGAGCAGTACTTC. Translation: CAASGTGRNEQYF.

In its sample, this clonotype was seen a few times. The rearrangement links TRBV20-1 to TRBJ2-1; D possibly corresponds to TRBD2 (6 bases). The CDR3 extends over 17 amino acids. CDR1 is DFQATT and CDR2 is SNEGSKA in the germline V gene (reference sequence). Trimming removed 0 bases from V and 4 bases from J, with 19 bases in between. This CDR3 reads CSARDISPVRGYNEQFF. The CDR3 DNA reads TGCAGTGCTAGAGATATTAGCCCCGTCCGGGGGTACAATGAGCAGTTCTTC.

The gene calls are TRBV11-1 and TRBJ2-4; D gene ambiguous. The J call may be in error: the DNA end matches TRBJ2-7 better. This CDR3 spans 14 amino acids. CDR1 is SGHAT and CDR2 is FQDESV in the germline V gene (reference sequence). The CDR3 DNA reads TGTGCCAGCAGCGCAACATCAGGACCCTACGAGCAGTACTTC. Translated: CASSATSGPYEQYF.

Note on this clonotype: One junction end does not reproduce the germline sequence, and a read error may be involved. The chain combines TRBV4-3 with TRBJ2-3; 8 bases agree with TRBD1. The CDR3 is 16 amino acids. The V gene's germline CDR1 is LGHNA and CDR2 YSLEER. The CDR3 nucleotides read TGCGCCAGCAGCCAGGGCTGGACAGGGCCCACAGGTACGCAGTATTTT. This codes for CASSQGWTGPTGTQYF.

The genes are TRBV18 and TRBJ2-4; D gene unclear. Trimming pared 3 bases from V and 0 bases from J, leaving 6 bases between. Germline V gene sequence: CDR1 KGHSH, CDR2 LQKENI. The CDR3 has 14 amino acids. As DNA, the CDR3 is TGTGCCAGCTCACCCTTCGAAGCCAAAAACATTCAGTACTTC. Translated, it gives CASSPFEAKNIQYF.

Concerning this clonotype: Sequence at one end of the junction differs from germline and may be a read error. The chain is built from TRBV28 and TRBJ2-1, with TRBD2 identical over 14 bases. In germline, CDR1 is MDHEN, CDR2 SYDVKM. This CDR3 is built from 19 residues. CDR3 protein: CAGSGFGTSGSGSPDQEFF. CDR3 coding DNA: TGTGCCGGCAGTGGTTTCGGGACTAGCGGGAGCGGGAGCCCGGACCAAGAGTTCTTC.

This clonotype was seen a handful of times. The rearrangement uses TRBV9 and TRBJ2-1; D gene uncertain. The CDR3 is 13 amino acids. Looked up from germline, CDR1 is SGDLS and CDR2 is YYNGEE. V lost 0 bases, J lost 9 bases, and 10 bases lay in between. In DNA, the CDR3 is TGTGCCAGCAGCGTAGACAGTAGGACTGAGCAGTTCTTC. Translating it yields CASSVDSRTEQFF. The variable domain in full, with the rest retrieved from reference TRBV9 and TRBJ2-1, is DSGVTQTPKHLITATGQRVTLRCSPRSGDLSVYWYQQSLDQGLQFLIQYYNGEERAKGNILERFSAQQFPDLHSELNLSSLELGDSALYFCASSVDSRTEQFFGPGTRLTVL.

Worth noting for this clonotype: The germline gene is not matched at one end of the junction; a read error may be the cause. This chain connects TRBV2 to TRBJ1-1; 9 nucleotides line up with TRBD1. Germline CDR1 and CDR2: SNHLY and FYNNEI. CDR3 length: 16 residues. The CDR3 loop is CASREGPGQGNTEAFF. As DNA, the CDR3 is TGTGCCAGCAGGGAAGGTCCGGGACAGGGGAACACTGAAGCTTTCTTT.

This chain uses TRBV7-2 with TRBJ2-3; D might be TRBD1 or TRBD2, each matching 5 bases. This CDR3 has 15 amino acids. With 3 bases removed from V and 4 bases from J, the gap between germline ends came to 14 bases. The germline V gene has CDR1 SGHTA and CDR2 FQGNSA. CDR3 residues: CASSFPGATPDTQYF. The CDR3 DNA is TGTGCCAGCAGCTTTCCCGGGGCGACCCCAGATACGCAGTATTTT.

The rearrangement joins TRBV7-9 to TRBJ2-6; 12 bases agree with TRBD1. This CDR3 comprises 18 residues. J was trimmed by 4 bases and V by 4 bases; bases with no gene match: 8. The germline V gene has CDR1 SEHNR and CDR2 FQNEAQ (reference sequence). This chain's CDR3 is CASSSGQGALVGANVLTF. In nucleotides, the CDR3 is TGTGCCAGCAGCTCGGGACAGGGGGCGCTTGTAGGGGCCAACGTCCTGACTTTC.

V gene TRBV12-3 or TRBV12-4 combines with J gene TRBJ1-3; D unclear. This CDR3 region has 12 residues. Deletions cut 3 bases from V and 9 bases from J, with 9 bases between. The CDR3 loop reads CASSFGRSTIYF. In nucleotides, the CDR3 is TGTGCCAGCAGTTTTGGAAGAAGCACCATATATTTT.

Only a few counts were recorded for this clonotype. The chain joins TRBV9 to TRBJ2-1; TRBD2 matches 8 bases. V lost 4 bases, J lost 7 bases, and 13 bases stayed unmatched. CDR1 is SGDLS, CDR2 YYNGEE, per germline. The CDR3 runs 16 residues. DNA for the CDR3: TGTGCCAGCAGCTCCATTCCCGGGAGGGGTTCGAATGAGCAGTTCTTC. This codes for CASSSIPGRGSNEQFF.

The chain joins TRBV20-1 to TRBJ1-2; a possible D gene is TRBD1 (5 bases). Germline V gene lookup returns CDR1 DFQATT and CDR2 SNEGSKA (reference sequence). V lost 6 bases, J lost 3 bases, and 11 bases lay in between. This CDR3 has 12 residues. CDR3 coding DNA: TGCAGTGCCCCGAGACAGTACTATGGCTACACCTTC. Translated: CSAPRQYYGYTF.

This clonotype was observed many times. V usage is TRBV7-6 and J usage is TRBJ2-3, with no clear D. The V gene lost 1 base and the J gene lost 10 bases, with 12 bases spanning the gap. Germline-derived CDR1 and CDR2 are SGHVS and FNYEAQ. CDR3 size: 13 residues. DNA of the CDR3: TGTGCCAGCAGCTTAGTTGGTCGTCGTCCGCAGTATTTT. This encodes CASSLVGRRPQYF.

This clonotype was counted ten times or more. The chain employs TRBV6-2 or TRBV6-3 and TRBJ2-3, with D perhaps assigned TRBD1 or TRBD2 (5 bases each). V was trimmed by 10 bases and J by 6 bases, leaving 20 bases between them. CDR3 length: 14 residues. Germline CDR1 MNHEY, CDR2 SVGEGT. The chain's CDR3 is CATSGWAREDTQYF. The CDR3 bases are TGTGCCACCTCTGGCTGGGCCAGGGAGGATACGCAGTATTTT.

This clonotype appeared a few times. The chain uses TRBV25-1 and TRBJ2-1; 7 positions agree with TRBD1. There are 21 residues in the CDR3. J lost 0 bases, V lost 3 bases, and 20 bases had no gene match. CDR1 is MGHDK, CDR2 SYGVNS, per germline. This CDR3 is CASSDPLPSSGQISSYNEQFF. The CDR3 region has the DNA TGTGCCAGCAGTGACCCTCTTCCGTCCTCGGGACAGATAAGCTCCTACAATGAGCAGTTCTTC.

This clonotype appeared a few times. The V call is TRBV10-3, the J call TRBJ2-3; 11 bases match TRBD2. V trimming: 4 bases; J trimming: 0 bases; junction bases outside the gene matches: 6. The germline V gene has CDR1 ENHRY and CDR2 SYGVKD. This CDR3 region has 17 residues. CDR3 amino acids: CAISGRTSGPSTDTQYF. The DNA of the CDR3 is TGTGCCATCAGTGGAAGGACTAGCGGGCCCAGCACAGATACGCAGTATTTT.

This rearrangement joins TRBV29-1 to TRBJ2-1; D unresolved. Germline CDR1 reads SQVTM; CDR2 reads ANQGSEA. There are 12 residues in the CDR3. V lost 8 bases to trimming and J lost 0 bases, with 8 bases between them. CDR3 loop: CSPRSSYNEQFF. As DNA, the CDR3 is TGCAGCCCCCGGAGCTCCTACAATGAGCAGTTCTTC.

The rearrangement uses TRBV20-1 and TRBJ2-1; weak D call: TRBD2 (5 bases). Germline values: CDR1 DFQATT, CDR2 SNEGSKA (reference sequence). V was cut by 1 base and J by 8 bases, with 6 bases left in between. This CDR3 spans 11 amino acids. The chain's CDR3 is CSARGGHEQFF. The CDR3 DNA follows: TGCAGTGCTAGAGGAGGGCATGAGCAGTTCTTC.

This chain links TRBV30 with TRBJ2-2; unclear D gene. This CDR3 has 13 residues. Germline loops: CDR1 GTSNPN, CDR2 SVGIG (reference sequence). The V end lost 3 bases, the J end lost 11 bases, and 16 bases lay between the germline ends. Here the CDR3 DNA reads TGTGCCTGGAGCCGGTCCGAGTCAGGCGAGCTGTTTTTT. It encodes CAWSRSESGELFF.

This chain joins TRBV29-1 and TRBJ2-5; 11 bases are a match to TRBD2. The CDR3 runs to 16 residues. The J segment lost 5 bases and the V segment lost 1 base, leaving 9 bases of the junction unmatched. Germline CDR1 SQVTM, CDR2 ANQGSEA. The DNA for the CDR3 is TGCAGCGTTGAAGGACTAGCGGGACCAAGAGGGGAGACCCAGTACTTC. It is translated as CSVEGLAGPRGETQYF.

The rearrangement joins TRBV12-3 or TRBV12-4 to TRBJ2-3; perhaps TRBD2 as D (6 bases). The CDR3 loop spans 16 amino acids. Trimming pared 3 bases from V and 4 bases from J, leaving 17 bases between. The CDR3 spells CASSLHASPGADTQYF. The DNA of the CDR3 is TGTGCCAGCAGTTTGCACGCTAGCCCGGGAGCAGATACGCAGTATTTT.

The chain employs TRBV29-1 and TRBJ2-7, with a possible D match to TRBD2 (6 bases). The germline CDR1 and CDR2 sequences are SQVTM and ANQGSEA. The CDR3 contains 16 residues. V gave up 1 base and J gave up 3 bases, with 19 bases separating them. The chain's CDR3 is CSVEVPGRAGLYEQYF. In DNA, the CDR3 is TGCAGCGTTGAAGTCCCGGGACGAGCGGGCCTCTACGAGCAGTACTTC.

The V and J genes are TRBV27 and TRBJ2-1, with a possible D match to TRBD2 (7 bases). Germline lookup yields CDR1 MNHEY and CDR2 SMNVEV (reference sequence). The CDR3 totals 18 residues. With 3 bases removed from V and 4 bases from J, the gap between germline ends came to 22 bases. The CDR3 DNA sequence: TGTGCCAGCAGTTTGGCTTGGGGGGGGCCCCCAAAATACAATGAGCAGTTCTTC. As protein: CASSLAWGGPPKYNEQFF.